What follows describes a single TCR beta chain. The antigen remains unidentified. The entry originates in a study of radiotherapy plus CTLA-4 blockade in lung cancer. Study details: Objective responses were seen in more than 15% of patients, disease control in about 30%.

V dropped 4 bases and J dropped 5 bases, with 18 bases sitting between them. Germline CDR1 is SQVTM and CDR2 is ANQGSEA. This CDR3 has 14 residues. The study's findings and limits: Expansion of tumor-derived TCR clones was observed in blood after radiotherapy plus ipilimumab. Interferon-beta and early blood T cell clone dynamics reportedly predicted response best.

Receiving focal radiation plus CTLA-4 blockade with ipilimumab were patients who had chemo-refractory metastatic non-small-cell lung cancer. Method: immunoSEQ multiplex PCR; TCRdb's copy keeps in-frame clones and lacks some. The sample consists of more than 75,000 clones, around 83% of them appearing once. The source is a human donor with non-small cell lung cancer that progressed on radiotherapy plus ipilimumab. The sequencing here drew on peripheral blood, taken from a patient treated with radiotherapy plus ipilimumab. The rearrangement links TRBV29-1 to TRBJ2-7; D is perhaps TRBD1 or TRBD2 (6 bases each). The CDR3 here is CSVGVPGARNEQYF. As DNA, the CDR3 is TGCAGCGTTGGGGTCCCGGGGGCGCGTAACGAGCAGTACTTC.